These T cell receptor beta chains were read from a single sample in a study of T cells in Graves' hyperthyroidism and ophthalmopathy. Using its own MiXCR run on the multiplex PCR reads, TCRdb lists one record per CDR3 protein. The sample includes hundreds of thousands of distinct CDR3 sequences, about 35% of them seen just once. The sample consisted of blood. Receptor source: a woman aged 40 to 55 with Graves' hyperthyroidism. CDR3s include the opening cysteine and the closing phenylalanine or tryptophan. The D gene is left open where the match is weak. Some rows have no size entry. The others give once, few or many, or a class for an expanded clone.

V: TRBV20-1
D: .
J: TRBJ1-3
size: many
CDR3: CSARDEEVSGNTIYF
DNA: TGCAGTGCTAGAGATGAGGAGGTCTCTGGAAACACCATATATTTT

V: TRBV7-9
D: .
J: TRBJ2-3
size: .
CDR3: CATRGGQKDTQYF
DNA: TGTGCCACCAGGGGGGGGCAGAAGGATACGCAGTATTTT

V: TRBV6-1
D: TRBD1
J: TRBJ2-7
size: few
CDR3: CASSLGTGSHF
DNA: TGTGCCAGCAGCCTAGGGACAGGGTCGCACTTC

V: TRBV6-5
D: .
J: TRBJ2-5
size: .
CDR3: CASSYSASSPETQYF
DNA: TGTGCCAGCAGTTACTCGGCAAGCTCCCCAGAGACCCAGTACTTC

V: TRBV9
D: .
J: TRBJ1-1
size: many
CDR3: CASSVVGDTEAFF
DNA: TGTGCCAGCAGCGTAGTGGGAGACACTGAAGCTTTCTTT

V: TRBV19
D: .
J: TRBJ1-5
size: .
CDR3: CASSIGGGAGQPQHF
DNA: TGTGCCAGTAGTATAGGCGGGGGCGCGGGTCAGCCCCAGCATTTT

V: TRBV7-2
D: TRBD2
J: TRBJ2-5
size: .
CDR3: CASSLCFLAVFQETQYF
DNA: TGTGCCAGCAGCTTATGTTTCCTAGCGGTATTCCAAGAGACCCAGTACTTC

V: TRBV7-9
D: .
J: TRBJ1-1
size: many
CDR3: CASSPGRSTEAFF
DNA: TGTGCCAGCAGCCCGGGGAGAAGTACTGAAGCTTTCTTT

V: TRBV12-3/TRBV12-4
D: TRBD1
J: TRBJ1-3
size: many
CDR3: CASSGTGPNTIYF
DNA: TGTGCCAGCAGCGGGACAGGGCCAAACACCATATATTTT

V: TRBV19
D: .
J: TRBJ1-5
size: few
CDR3: CASSIKWGVDSNQPQHF
DNA: TGTGCCAGTAGTATAAAGTGGGGTGTGGATAGCAATCAGCCCCAGCATTTT

V: TRBV7-8
D: TRBD2
J: TRBJ2-2
size: many
CDR3: CASSLVASGGAGTGELFF
DNA: TGTGCCAGCAGCTTAGTTGCGAGCGGGGGGGCTGGCACCGGGGAGCTGTTTTTT

V: TRBV12-3/TRBV12-4
D: .
J: TRBJ1-2
size: .
CDR3: CASSLIRQENGYTF
DNA: TGTGCCAGCAGTTTAATTCGACAGGAGAATGGCTACACCTTC

V: TRBV29-1
D: TRBD1
J: TRBJ2-7
size: once
CDR3: CSARDGTGNHEQYF
DNA: TGCAGCGCCCGTGATGGGACAGGGAACCACGAGCAGTACTTC

V: TRBV12-3/TRBV12-4
D: .
J: TRBJ1-2
size: many
CDR3: CASSSAGHYGYTF
DNA: TGTGCCAGCAGTTCCGCAGGGCACTATGGCTACACCTTC

V: TRBV2
D: .
J: TRBJ1-2
size: many
CDR3: CASSVGGAVGGYTF
DNA: TGTGCCAGCAGTGTGGGCGGAGCCGTGGGGGGCTACACCTTC

V: TRBV4-1
D: .
J: TRBJ1-5
size: few
CDR3: CASSEGNGNQPQHF
DNA: TGCGCCAGCAGCGAAGGTAACGGGAATCAGCCCCAGCATTTT

V: TRBV7-2
D: TRBD2
J: TRBJ2-2
size: once
CDR3: CASSSGGVNTGELFF
DNA: TGTGCCAGCAGCTCGGGGGGGGTCAACACCGGGGAGCTGTTTTTT

V: TRBV9
D: .
J: TRBJ1-2
size: .
CDR3: CASSFLGIYGYTF
DNA: TGTGCCAGCAGTTTCCTCGGGATCTATGGCTACACCTTC

V: TRBV5-4
D: TRBD1
J: TRBJ1-2
size: .
CDR3: CARDRDRGWIGYTF
DNA: TGTGCTAGAGACCGGGACAGGGGGTGGATTGGCTACACCTTC

V: TRBV6-1
D: .
J: TRBJ2-5
size: few
CDR3: CASSWARQETQYF
DNA: TGTGCCAGCAGTTGGGCCAGGCAAGAGACCCAGTACTTC

V: TRBV7-9
D: .
J: TRBJ1-6
size: many
CDR3: CASSLNLYTLDLHF
DNA: TGTGCCAGCAGCTTAAATTTATACACCCTGGACCTCCACTTT

V: TRBV19
D: .
J: TRBJ1-2
size: few
CDR3: CASSIDRRGYTF
DNA: TGTGCCAGTAGTATAGACCGAAGAGGCTACACCTTC

V: TRBV19
D: .
J: TRBJ1-1
size: .
CDR3: CASDLGEPTEAFF
DNA: TGTGCCAGCGATCTCGGGGAGCCCACTGAAGCTTTCTTT

V: TRBV6-5
D: .
J: TRBJ1-5
size: .
CDR3: CASSYSRSQPQHF
DNA: TGTGCCAGCAGTTACTCTAGGTCGCAGCCCCAGCATTTT

V: TRBV7-2
D: TRBD1
J: TRBJ1-2
size: once
CDR3: CASSGPGQGIHGYTF
DNA: TGTGCCAGCAGTGGCCCGGGACAGGGGATTCATGGCTACACCTTC

V: TRBV10-2
D: .
J: TRBJ1-4
size: many
CDR3: CASSETTRAELFF
DNA: TGCGCCAGCAGTGAGACGACCAGGGCGGAACTGTTTTTT

V: TRBV3-1
D: .
J: TRBJ1-4
size: .
CDR3: CASSLRAEGEKLFF
DNA: TGTGCCAGCAGCCTCCGGGCCGAAGGGGAAAAACTGTTTTTT

V: TRBV11-2
D: TRBD1
J: TRBJ1-5
size: many
CDR3: CASSSGTGITQPQHF
DNA: TGTGCCAGCAGCTCTGGGACAGGGATCACTCAGCCCCAGCATTTT

V: TRBV12-3/TRBV12-4
D: TRBD1
J: TRBJ1-2
size: few
CDR3: CASSSTGTAYGYTF
DNA: TGTGCCAGCAGTTCCACCGGGACAGCCTATGGCTACACCTTC

V: TRBV6-5
D: .
J: TRBJ1-5
size: few
CDR3: CASSYPGGPESQHF
DNA: TGTGCCAGCAGTTACCCGGGCGGACCGGAGTCCCAGCATTTT

V: TRBV7-2
D: TRBD1
J: TRBJ2-7
size: few
CDR3: CASSSRDRRAYEQYF
DNA: TGTGCCAGCAGCTCCCGGGACAGGCGCGCCTACGAGCAGTACTTC

V: TRBV7-8
D: .
J: TRBJ2-1
size: .
CDR3: CASIADSYNEQFF
DNA: TGTGCCAGCATCGCTGACTCCTACAATGAGCAGTTCTTC

V: TRBV20-1
D: TRBD1
J: TRBJ2-7
size: .
CDR3: CSARAGQGRDEQYF
DNA: TGCAGTGCTAGGGCGGGACAGGGTAGGGACGAGCAGTACTTC

V: TRBV7-2
D: .
J: TRBJ2-7
size: few
CDR3: CASSVDPEGSYEQYF
DNA: TGTGCCAGCAGCGTAGATCCAGAGGGCTCCTACGAGCAGTACTTC

V: TRBV6-1
D: TRBD1
J: TRBJ1-3
size: .
CDR3: CASSYPDRDGNTIYF
DNA: TGTGCCAGCAGTTACCCGGACAGGGATGGAAACACCATATATTTT

V: TRBV20-1
D: .
J: TRBJ1-1
size: .
CDR3: CSAIPYPLRNTEAFF
DNA: TGCAGTGCTATCCCTTATCCCCTCAGGAACACTGAAGCTTTCTTT

V: TRBV2
D: .
J: TRBJ1-4
size: few
CDR3: CASSEALGGGYEKLFF
DNA: TGTGCCAGCAGTGAAGCGCTCGGGGGGGGGTATGAAAAACTGTTTTTT

V: TRBV4-1
D: .
J: TRBJ2-7
size: .
CDR3: CASSRGLRDPKASSYEQYF
DNA: TGCGCCAGCAGCCGAGGACTCCGGGACCCCAAAGCTAGCTCCTACGAGCAGTACTTC

V: TRBV13
D: .
J: TRBJ1-2
size: many
CDR3: CASSPLRDAGLGYTF
DNA: TGTGCCAGCAGCCCCCTCCGGGACGCGGGCCTTGGCTACACCTTC

V: TRBV29-1
D: .
J: TRBJ1-1
size: many
CDR3: CSASVLNTEAFF
DNA: TGCAGCGCCTCAGTTTTGAACACTGAAGCTTTCTTT

V: TRBV7-2
D: .
J: TRBJ1-3
size: medium-sized
CDR3: CASSSYRENGNTIYF
DNA: TGTGCCAGCAGCTCGTACAGGGAAAACGGGAACACCATATATTTT

V: TRBV19
D: TRBD2
J: TRBJ2-3
size: .
CDR3: CASKASGSDTQYF
DNA: TGTGCCAGTAAGGCTAGCGGGAGCGATACGCAGTATTTT

V: TRBV29-1
D: .
J: TRBJ2-2
size: .
CDR3: CSVEAAVGNTGELFF
DNA: TGCAGCGTTGAAGCCGCGGTGGGGAACACCGGGGAGCTGTTTTTT

V: TRBV12-3/TRBV12-4
D: TRBD1
J: TRBJ1-6
size: .
CDR3: CASRGVGQGDSPLHF
DNA: TGTGCCAGCAGGGGGGTAGGACAGGGAGATTCACCCCTCCACTTT

V: TRBV25-1
D: .
J: TRBJ2-3
size: .
CDR3: CASSESAEGTDTQYF
DNA: TGTGCCAGCAGTGAATCAGCGGAGGGCACAGATACGCAGTATTTT

V: TRBV29-1
D: TRBD1
J: TRBJ2-7
size: .
CDR3: CSLRTGGHEQYF
DNA: TGCAGCCTTCGGACAGGGGGCCACGAGCAGTACTTC

V: TRBV7-8
D: .
J: TRBJ2-5
size: few
CDR3: CASSLGLGAETQYF
DNA: TGTGCCAGCAGCTTAGGGTTGGGGGCAGAGACCCAGTACTTC

V: TRBV19
D: .
J: TRBJ2-2
size: few
CDR3: CASSIIGQGNTGELFF
DNA: TGTGCCAGTAGTATTATCGGCCAGGGGAACACCGGGGAGCTGTTTTTT

V: TRBV7-9
D: .
J: TRBJ2-5
size: many
CDR3: CASSLEMGVLETQYF
DNA: TGTGCCAGCAGCTTAGAGATGGGGGTTCTAGAGACCCAGTACTTC

V: TRBV4-2
D: TRBD1
J: TRBJ2-7
size: few
CDR3: CASSTQGAHLAYEQYF
DNA: TGTGCCAGCAGCACGCAGGGGGCCCACCTAGCCTACGAGCAGTACTTC

V: TRBV4-3
D: .
J: TRBJ1-3
size: .
CDR3: CASSQEVGNTIYF
DNA: TGCGCCAGCAGCCAAGAGGTGGGAAACACCATATATTTT